These T cell receptor beta chains were read from a single sample in a study of T-cell reconstitution after alpha-beta-depleted transplantation in children. MiXCR, run by TCRdb on the PCR reads, gives a single entry per CDR3 protein. The table lists a few hundred thousand distinct CDR3 sequences, 10% of them singletons, with 7.5% in the top ten. This sample comprised PBMCs, obtained before TCRalphabeta/CD19-depleted stem cell transplant. These receptors originate from a boy under two years old with acute myeloid leukemia, due to receive a stem cell transplant. Each CDR3 is given with its conserved first and last residue.

>.|15|TRBV5-1
CASSLVLAGDNEQYF
>TRBJ2-2|13|TRBV7-3
CASSLTLTGELFF
>TRBJ1-1|13|TRBV6-1
CASRAQGNTEAFF
>TRBJ2-3|18|TRBV6-5
CASSYSRDLTPDVDTQYF
>TRBJ1-3|13|TRBV11-3
CASSSRQRNTIYF
>TRBJ2-5|17|TRBV5-5
CASSPPGLAGGRETQYF
>TRBJ1-6|14|TRBV11-2
CASLPGLSNSPLHF
>TRBJ1-4|17|TRBV28
CASSPPATTATNEKLFF
>TRBJ2-7|14|TRBV15
CATSREPDSYEQYF
>TRBJ2-1|12|TRBV20-1
CSASGRSDEQFF
>TRBJ2-7|14|TRBV6-5
CASSYTITRYEQYF
>TRBJ2-3|11|TRBV29-1
CSVDTSDTQYF
>TRBJ2-1|13|TRBV11-2
CASSLDRGYEQFF
>TRBJ2-3|20|TRBV11-1
CASSLSVLSHTSGSTDTQYF
>TRBJ1-1|11|TRBV20-1
CSARVRDEAFF
>TRBJ2-3|14|TRBV6-5
CASSYVGGLDTQYF
>TRBJ2-5|13|TRBV12-3/TRBV12-4
CASTDRGRETQYF
>TRBJ2-7|12|TRBV7-6
CASSAGVGEQYF
>TRBJ2-2|13|TRBV29-1
CSVASIGAGELFF
>TRBJ2-7|12|TRBV5-1
CASSLEGVEQYF
>TRBJ1-2|15|TRBV7-3
CASSRTGRLRDGYTF
>TRBJ2-7|17|TRBV10-3
CAISRIPGTSGSYEQYF
>TRBJ1-3|13|TRBV29-1
CSVTNVAGNTIYF
>TRBJ2-5|14|TRBV15
CATSRDSHQETQYF
>TRBJ2-2|14|TRBV6-4
CASSVGGDTGELFF
>TRBJ2-3|12|TRBV20-1
CSARDQTDTQYF
>TRBJ1-3|14|TRBV10-3
CAIRGQGSGNTIYF
>TRBJ2-1|16|TRBV7-9
CASSLGERALNNEQFF
>TRBJ2-7|14|TRBV11-2
CASSYWTSRYEQYF
>TRBJ1-5|15|TRBV6-5
CASSYGGRSNQPQHF
>TRBJ1-2|13|TRBV12-3/TRBV12-4
CASRGHRRYGYTF
>TRBJ1-4|15|TRBV4-3
CASSQSGGANEKLFF
>TRBJ1-5|16|TRBV28
CASSLLLGGVNQPQHF
>TRBJ2-3|14|TRBV27
CASSPLGRGWTQYF
>TRBJ2-1|16|TRBV7-2
CASSLGAGGRNGEQFF
>TRBJ1-1|16|TRBV19
CANPFVASSGNTEAFF
>TRBJ1-5|13|TRBV12-3/TRBV12-4
CASSPGPHQPQHF
>TRBJ1-1|14|TRBV28
CASRPGRVNTEAFF
>TRBJ1-1|14|TRBV12-3/TRBV12-4
CASSLGGGDTEAFF
>TRBJ2-2|18|TRBV10-2
CASSDPGAAGVGTGELFF
>TRBJ2-7|14|TRBV12-3/TRBV12-4
CASRGRPKGSEQYF
>TRBJ2-6|16|TRBV3-1
CASSQAYGYGANVLTF
>TRBJ1-1|16|TRBV12-3/TRBV12-4
CASSPGWLIMNTEAFF
>TRBJ1-4|14|TRBV28
CASSQDRTNEKLFF
>TRBJ2-5|15|TRBV11-2
CASSLRGRSQETQYF
>TRBJ2-5|15|TRBV25-1
CASSDRQGSTETQYF
>TRBJ2-5|13|TRBV29-1
CSVAPQGQETQYF
>TRBJ2-7|13|TRBV20-1
CSARGDRDYEQYF
>TRBJ1-5|16|TRBV5-6
CASSLMRTGEIQPQHF
>TRBJ1-1|16|TRBV7-8
CASSSRAGTGGTEAFF
>TRBJ2-2|16|TRBV5-1
CASSLNGPLNTGELFF